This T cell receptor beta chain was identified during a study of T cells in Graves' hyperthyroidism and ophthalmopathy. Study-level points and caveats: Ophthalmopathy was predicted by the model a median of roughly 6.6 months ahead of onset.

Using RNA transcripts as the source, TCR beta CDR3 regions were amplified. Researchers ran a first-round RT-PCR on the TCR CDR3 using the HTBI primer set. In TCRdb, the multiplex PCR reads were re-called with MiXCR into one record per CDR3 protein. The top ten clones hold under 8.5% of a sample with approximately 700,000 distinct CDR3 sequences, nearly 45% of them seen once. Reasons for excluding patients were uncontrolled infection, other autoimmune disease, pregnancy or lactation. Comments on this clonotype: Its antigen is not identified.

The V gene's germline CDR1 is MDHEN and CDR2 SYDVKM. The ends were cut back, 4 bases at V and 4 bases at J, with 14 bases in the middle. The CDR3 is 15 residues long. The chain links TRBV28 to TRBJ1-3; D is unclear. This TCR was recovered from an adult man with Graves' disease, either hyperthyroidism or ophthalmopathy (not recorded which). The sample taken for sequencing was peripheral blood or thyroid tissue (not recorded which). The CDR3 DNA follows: TGTGCCAGCAGTTCCTCCGGCGTTGGCGGAAACACCATATATTTT. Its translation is CASSSSGVGGNTIYF.